The T cell receptor (beta chain) described here comes from a study of cytomegalovirus exposure and HLA in healthy donors. This clone has a handful of counts. Between the trimmed V and J ends, which lost 5 bases and 1 base, there was a span of 18 bases. CDR1 SGHDT and CDR2 YYEEEE come from the germline V gene. This CDR3 contains 16 residues. Amplification used 60 Vbeta primers and 13 Jbeta primers. TCRdb's table, derived via immunoSEQ multiplex PCR, lists solely in-frame clones and lacks some. This sample has roughly 60,000 clones, with about four fifths found just once. This receptor was obtained from a female donor in good health and CMV-seronegative. What was sequenced was PBMCs. V and J are TRBV5-6 and TRBJ1-1; weak D call: TRBD1 (5 bases). The CDR3 loop is CASSEEPARGNTEAFF. CDR3 DNA: TGTGCCAGCAGTGAAGAACCCGCAAGGGGGAACACTGAAGCTTTCTTT.